This is a list of T cell receptor beta chains from one sample in a study of response to subunit inactivated influenza vaccine. Using its own MiXCR run on the RT-PCR reads, TCRdb lists one record per CDR3 protein. The sample yields 590,000 or so distinct CDR3 sequences, around 15% seen once. The specimen comprised PBMCs from blood, sampled about 14 days before vaccination. The receptors come from a man aged 50-59 years who received an inactivated influenza vaccine. The CDR3 runs from the conserved cysteine through the conserved F or W. A D gene is named only where the DNA matches it firmly. Expanded clones get a size class; other rows say once, few or many, or leave the size out.

>14|.|TRBV5-1|.|TRBJ1-2
TGCGCCAGCAGAGCCGGGACGGGAAACTATGGCTACACCTTC
CASRAGTGNYGYTF
>17|TRBD2|TRBV18|few|TRBJ2-1
TGTGCCAGCTCACTGGGACTAGCGCGGAGCTCCTACAATGAGCAGTTCTTC
CASSLGLARSSYNEQFF
>14|.|TRBV5-1|many|TRBJ1-2
TGCGCCAGCAGCTTGGATTTTGGCCTTGGAGGCTACACCTTC
CASSLDFGLGGYTF
>13|.|TRBV6-2/TRBV6-3|few|TRBJ2-5
TGTGCCAGCAACCAATCCTGGAGAGAGACCCAGTACTTC
CASNQSWRETQYF
>15|.|TRBV11-2|.|TRBJ2-7
TGTGCCAGCAGCTTAGAAGGCAGTTCCTCCTACGAGCAGTACTTC
CASSLEGSSSYEQYF
>15|TRBD1|TRBV5-5|few|TRBJ2-7
TGTGCCAGCAGCTGGACAGGGACAGAACTTTTAGAGCAGTACTTC
CASSWTGTELLEQYF
>13|.|TRBV30|few|TRBJ2-2
TGTGCCTGGAGTCAGGCGTCCACCGGGGAGCTGTTTTTT
CAWSQASTGELFF
>13|.|TRBV12-3/TRBV12-4|many|TRBJ2-7
TGTGCCAGCAGTCCCTCGTCCGAGTACGAGCAGTACTTC
CASSPSSEYEQYF
>13|.|TRBV20-1|many|TRBJ2-5
TGCAGTGCTCCATACCTGGATGGGATGACCCAGTACTTC
CSAPYLDGMTQYF
>16|.|TRBV7-2|few|TRBJ2-5
TGTGCCAGCAGCTTTCTTCCCGGCGGCGCCCAAGAGACCCAGTACTTC
CASSFLPGGAQETQYF
>15|TRBD2|TRBV12-3/TRBV12-4|many|TRBJ2-3
TGTGCCAGCAGGGCGGCGGGAGCGTCATTAGATACGCAGTATTTT
CASRAAGASLDTQYF
>15|.|TRBV5-1|.|TRBJ2-5
TGCGCCAGCAGCTTGATGACCGGAGGGGATGAGACCCAGTACTTC
CASSLMTGGDETQYF
>13|.|TRBV6-2/TRBV6-3|few|TRBJ1-2
TGTGCCAGCAGTGATAGGGCTAACTATGGCTACACCTTC
CASSDRANYGYTF
>15|.|TRBV18|.|TRBJ1-2
TGTGCCAGCTCACCAATTTTGGGGACTAACTATGGCTACACCTTC
CASSPILGTNYGYTF
>15|.|TRBV6-2/TRBV6-3|many|TRBJ2-1
TGTGCCAGCAGTTACTCAGGATCTGGCGGGATTGAGCAGTTCTTC
CASSYSGSGGIEQFF
>15|.|TRBV25-1|.|TRBJ1-4
TGTGCCAGCAGTGAACAGGGACGGACTAATGAAAAACTGTTTTTT
CASSEQGRTNEKLFF
>15|.|TRBV7-9|few|TRBJ2-3
TGTGCCAGCAGCTACCGCCGGGACGGCACAGATACGCAGTATTTT
CASSYRRDGTDTQYF
>15|TRBD2|TRBV15|.|TRBJ2-7
TGTGCCACCAGCCGATCTAGCGGGAGCTCCTACGAGCAGTACTTC
CATSRSSGSSYEQYF
>16|TRBD2|TRBV6-2/TRBV6-3|.|TRBJ2-6
TGTGCCAGCAAGGTAGCGGGAGGATCTGGGGCCAACGTCCTGACTTTC
CASKVAGGSGANVLTF
>14|.|TRBV12-3/TRBV12-4|.|TRBJ2-7
TGTGCCAGCAGTCATTTGGGCTCTCAGTACGAGCAGTACTTC
CASSHLGSQYEQYF
>14|.|TRBV28|.|TRBJ2-3
TGTGCCAGCAGTTTATCCAGGGTCACAGATACGCAGTATTTT
CASSLSRVTDTQYF
>19|TRBD2|TRBV11-2|few|TRBJ2-4
TGTGCCAGCAGCCCCCACCCCGGGACTACACGAATAGCCAAAAACATTCAGTACTTC
CASSPHPGTTRIAKNIQYF
>13|.|TRBV7-9|many|TRBJ2-5
TGTGCCAGCGGAGCCTGGTACCAAGAGACCCAGTACTTC
CASGAWYQETQYF
>15|TRBD2|TRBV20-1|once|TRBJ2-1
TGCAGTGCTAGAACTAGCGGGAGTGTCTTGAGTGAGCAGTCCTTC
CSARTSGSVLSEQSF
>16|.|TRBV28|few|TRBJ1-2
TGTGCCAGCAGTTTCCCCTCCCTTTGGGGGGAGCATGGCTACACCTTC
CASSFPSLWGEHGYTF
>13|.|TRBV4-3|many|TRBJ1-1
TGCGCCAGCAGCTGGGGGATGAACACTGAAGCTTTCTTT
CASSWGMNTEAFF
>15|TRBD1|TRBV7-8|few|TRBJ2-7
TGTGCCAGCAGCCGGGACAGGTTCGAACTCTACGAGCAGTACTTC
CASSRDRFELYEQYF
>15|TRBD2|TRBV6-5|.|TRBJ2-1
TGTGCCAGCAGTTACTCGAACCTAGCGGGAGTGGAGCAGTTCTTC
CASSYSNLAGVEQFF
>10|.|TRBV7-9|.|TRBJ2-3
TGTGCCAGCAGCGGGGAGGCGCAGTATTTT
CASSGEAQYF
>15|.|TRBV20-1|.|TRBJ2-2
TGCAGTGCTAGAACAACAGGGAGGCACACCGGGGAGCTGTTTTTT
CSARTTGRHTGELFF
>14|.|TRBV7-6|few|TRBJ1-1
TGTGCCAGCAGCTTACGGGACGTGAAAACTGAAGCTTTCTTT
CASSLRDVKTEAFF
>13|.|TRBV6-6|few|TRBJ1-5
TGTGCCAGCAGTTCTGTGTCGGGTCAGCCCCAGCATTTT
CASSSVSGQPQHF
>16|TRBD1|TRBV20-1|few|TRBJ2-3
TGCAGTGCTTACTCGTCGAAGGGACAGGCGGGGGATACGCAGTATTTT
CSAYSSKGQAGDTQYF
>15|TRBD2|TRBV11-3|.|TRBJ2-7
TGTGCCAGCAGCGTAACTAGCGGTCCCAGCTACGAGCAGTACTTC
CASSVTSGPSYEQYF
>16|TRBD2|TRBV9|.|TRBJ2-3
TGTGCCAGCAGCGTACCTAGCGGGGAGCTTCCCGATACGCAGTATTTT
CASSVPSGELPDTQYF
>15|TRBD2|TRBV7-3|.|TRBJ2-1
TGTGCCAGCAGCCCGCGGACTAGCGACTACAATGAGCAGTTCTTC
CASSPRTSDYNEQFF
>17|.|TRBV5-1|few|TRBJ1-2
TGCGCCAGCAGCCGACCGGGGGCAGGCCGAGCTAACTATGGCTACACCTTC
CASSRPGAGRANYGYTF
>15|.|TRBV9|few|TRBJ2-5
TGTGCCAGCAGCGCCGACCGGAGGGGGGGGGAGACCCAGTACTTC
CASSADRRGGETQYF
>13|TRBD2|TRBV20-1|few|TRBJ2-3
TGCAAAGGGACTAGCGGGAGTTTAGATACGCAGTATTTT
CKGTSGSLDTQYF
>18|.|TRBV2|.|TRBJ2-1
TGTGCCAGCAGTGAAGCGGCGGCGGCCGGGGCCCTATACAATGAGCAGTTCTTC
CASSEAAAAGALYNEQFF
>14|TRBD1|TRBV20-1|.|TRBJ2-1
TGCAGTGAGAGGGAGTGGGGACAGGGAAATGAGCAGTTCTTC
CSEREWGQGNEQFF
>17|TRBD2|TRBV28|few|TRBJ2-1
TGTGCCAGCAGCTCCGCGGGACTAGCGGGACCCTACAATGAGCAGTTCTTC
CASSSAGLAGPYNEQFF
>13|.|TRBV9|many|TRBJ2-2
TGTGCCAGCAGCGTTGGGGGCACCGGGGAGCTGTTTTTT
CASSVGGTGELFF
>14|.|TRBV6-5|.|TRBJ2-7
TGTGCCAGCAGTACCGAGACTATAAGCTACGAGCAGTACTTC
CASSTETISYEQYF
>14|.|TRBV15|few|TRBJ2-3
TGTGCCACCAGCAGAGGCGGCCAAACAGATACGCAGTATTTT
CATSRGGQTDTQYF
>18|TRBD2|TRBV4-2|many|TRBJ2-3
TGTGCCAGCAGCAAGGTGTCTAGCGGGAGAGGAAGCACAGATACGCAGTATTTT
CASSKVSSGRGSTDTQYF
>15|TRBD2|TRBV28|.|TRBJ2-7
TGTGCCAGCAACCTTAGCGGGGTAAGCTCCTACGAGCAGTACTTC
CASNLSGVSSYEQYF
>14|TRBD1|TRBV5-5|.|TRBJ1-2
TGTGCCAGCAGCTTCATACAGGGACAGTATGGCTACACCTTC
CASSFIQGQYGYTF
>18|TRBD1|TRBV5-1|.|TRBJ2-2
TGCGCCAGCAGCCCCGCCCCCGGACAGGGGGCTCACACCGGGGAGCTGTTTTTT
CASSPAPGQGAHTGELFF
>16|TRBD2|TRBV15|.|TRBJ2-3
TGTGCCACCAGCACCGGGACTAGCGGGAGTTCAGATACGCAGTATTTT
CATSTGTSGSSDTQYF
>16|.|TRBV4-2|few|TRBJ1-5
TGTGCCAGCAGCCAAGATCTTGGCAGGCGCAATCAGCCCCAGCATTTT
CASSQDLGRRNQPQHF
>14|.|TRBV12-3/TRBV12-4|few|TRBJ1-2
TGTGCCAGCAGTCCCCCCGCGGAGAGGTTTGGCTACACCTTC
CASSPPAERFGYTF
>13|TRBD2|TRBV3-1|.|TRBJ2-2
TGTGCCAGCAAGCGGGGGGTCACCGGGGAGCTGTTTTTT
CASKRGVTGELFF
>18|TRBD2|TRBV18|few|TRBJ2-7
TGTGCCAGCTCACTTATGGACACTAGCGGGGGGGCTTTTTACGAGCAGTACTTC
CASSLMDTSGGAFYEQYF
>13|.|TRBV6-2/TRBV6-3|once|TRBJ1-2
TGTGCCAGCAGTCCGACAGAGATCTATGGCTACGCCTTC
CASSPTEIYGYAF
>15|TRBD1|TRBV20-1|few|TRBJ2-5
TGCAGTGCCACCGGGACAGGGGGCTCCCAAGAGACCCAGTACTTC
CSATGTGGSQETQYF
>16|.|TRBV28|many|TRBJ1-2
TGTGCCAGCAGTTTATTATCGGGGGGAGCTAACTATGGCTACACCTTC
CASSLLSGGANYGYTF
>14|.|TRBV7-9|few|TRBJ1-3
TGTGCCAGCAGCCCGACAAGGGCAACGGCCACCATATATTTT
CASSPTRATATIYF
>15|TRBD2|TRBV12-3/TRBV12-4|few|TRBJ2-1
TGTGCCAGCAGTTTTCGGCTAGCGGCCCTCAATGAGCAGTTCTTC
CASSFRLAALNEQFF